The present TCR beta chain was sequenced within a study of early T cells in non-severe SARS-CoV-2 infection. This clonotype was detected ten times or more. TCRdb passed the 5' RACE reads through MiXCR, listing each CDR3 protein once. This table has 45,000 to 65,000 distinct CDR3 sequences, about 9.3% appearing once. The sequencing input was whole blood. The source is an adult who was a healthcare worker with PCR-confirmed SARS-CoV-2 infection or an uninfected control (not recorded which).

This CDR3 reads CASSFSPLHF. In DNA form, the CDR3 reads TGCGCCAGCAGCTTTTCACCCCTCCACTTT. This chain uses TRBV5-1 with TRBJ1-6; no firm D call. The V end was cut by 2 bases, the J end by 9 bases, with 0 bases between. Germline V gene lookup returns CDR1 SGHRS and CDR2 YFSETQ. The CDR3 has 10 residues.